The present T cell receptor (beta chain) was sequenced within a study of cytomegalovirus exposure and HLA in healthy donors. V shed 5 bases and J shed 4 bases, with 14 bases lying between them. This CDR3 comprises 14 residues. Per the germline V gene, CDR1 is MDHEN and CDR2 is SYDVKM. Measured with immunoSEQ multiplex PCR; TCRdb has only the in-frame clones, and not every one. Altogether 250,000 to 300,000 clones are present, 85% to 90% being singletons, with the ten largest covering 0.37%. A note on this clone: The antigen is not known.

Findings of the study overall: That first-cohort TCR clusters tended to co-occur in the 100 to 150 validation repertoires was found in a later analysis.

The TCR sequence derives from a woman in her late teens or twenties in good health and CMV-seronegative. The material sequenced was PBMCs. The V and J genes are TRBV28 and TRBJ2-5; possible D gene TRBD2, 6 bases. CDR3 residues: CASSGRLWGETQYF. Here the CDR3 DNA reads TGTGCCAGCAGTGGGAGGCTCTGGGGAGAGACCCAGTACTTC.